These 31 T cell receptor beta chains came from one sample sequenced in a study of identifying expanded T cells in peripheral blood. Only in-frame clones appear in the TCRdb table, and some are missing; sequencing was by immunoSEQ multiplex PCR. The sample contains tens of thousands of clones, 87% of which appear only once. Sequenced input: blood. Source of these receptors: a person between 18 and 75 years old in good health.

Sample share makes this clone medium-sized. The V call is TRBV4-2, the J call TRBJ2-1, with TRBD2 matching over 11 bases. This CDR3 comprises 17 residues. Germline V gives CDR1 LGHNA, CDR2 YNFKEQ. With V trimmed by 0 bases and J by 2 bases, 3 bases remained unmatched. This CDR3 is CASSQDSSGRAYNEQFF. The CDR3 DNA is TGTGCCAGCAGCCAAGATAGTAGCGGGAGGGCCTACAATGAGCAGTTCTTC.

This CDR3 reads CASSRGQMNTEAFF. CDR3 coding DNA: TGTGCCAGCAGCCGCGGACAGATGAACACTGAAGCTTTCTTT. The V and J genes are TRBV28 and TRBJ1-1; D might be TRBD1 (6 bases). Germline V gene sequence: CDR1 MDHEN, CDR2 SYDVKM. V was pared by 6 bases and J by 0 bases, with 11 bases between. The CDR3 covers 14 residues. The variable domain in full, with the rest retrieved from reference TRBV28 and TRBJ1-1, is DVKVTQSSRYLVKRTGEKVFLECVQDMDHENMFWYRQDPGLGLRLIYFSYDVKMKEKGDIPEGYSVSREKKERFSLILESASTNQTSMYLCASSRGQMNTEAFFGQGTRLTVV.

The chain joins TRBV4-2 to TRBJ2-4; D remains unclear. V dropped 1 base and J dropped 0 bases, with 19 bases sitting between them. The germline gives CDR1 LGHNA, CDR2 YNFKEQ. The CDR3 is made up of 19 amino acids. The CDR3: CASSQVVQLIPRAKNIQYF. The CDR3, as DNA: TGTGCCAGCAGCCAAGTGGTTCAGCTTATACCTCGAGCCAAAAACATTCAGTACTTC.

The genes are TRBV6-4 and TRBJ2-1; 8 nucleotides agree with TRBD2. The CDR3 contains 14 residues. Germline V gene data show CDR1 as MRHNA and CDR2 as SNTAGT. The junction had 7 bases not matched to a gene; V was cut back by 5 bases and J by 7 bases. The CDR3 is CASSPAGDLNEQFF. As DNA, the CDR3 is TGTGCCAGCAGTCCAGCGGGAGATCTTAATGAGCAGTTCTTC.

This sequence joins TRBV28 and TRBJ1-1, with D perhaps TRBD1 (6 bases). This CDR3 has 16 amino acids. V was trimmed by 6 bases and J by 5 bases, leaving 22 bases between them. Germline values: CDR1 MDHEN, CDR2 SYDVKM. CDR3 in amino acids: CASSNQGLGGKTEAFF. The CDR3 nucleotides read TGTGCCAGCAGCAACCAAGGCCTAGGGGGTAAGACTGAAGCTTTCTTT.

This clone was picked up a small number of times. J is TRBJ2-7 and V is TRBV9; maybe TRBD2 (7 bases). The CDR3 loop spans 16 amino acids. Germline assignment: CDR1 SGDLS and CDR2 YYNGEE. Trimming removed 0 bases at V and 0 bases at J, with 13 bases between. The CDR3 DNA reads TGTGCCAGCAGCGTAGGCCCGGGGGGCTCCTCCTACGAGCAGTACTTC. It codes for CASSVGPGGSSYEQYF.

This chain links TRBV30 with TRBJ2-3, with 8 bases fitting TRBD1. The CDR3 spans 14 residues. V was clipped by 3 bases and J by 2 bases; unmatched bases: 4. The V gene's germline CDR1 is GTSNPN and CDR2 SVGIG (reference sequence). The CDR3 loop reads CAWRPGQVTDTQYF. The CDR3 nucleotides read TGTGCCTGGAGACCGGGACAGGTCACAGATACGCAGTATTTT.

The CDR3 nucleotides are TGTGCCAGCAGCGGTGGGACGGAGCGAGAACCCGGGGAGCTGTTTTTT. This encodes CASSGGTEREPGELFF. This chain uses TRBV5-8 with TRBJ2-2, with D possibly being TRBD1 or TRBD2 (5 bases each). The V gene's germline CDR1 is SGHTS and CDR2 YDEGEE. V lost 4 bases to trimming and J lost 6 bases, with 19 bases between them. The CDR3 contains 16 residues.

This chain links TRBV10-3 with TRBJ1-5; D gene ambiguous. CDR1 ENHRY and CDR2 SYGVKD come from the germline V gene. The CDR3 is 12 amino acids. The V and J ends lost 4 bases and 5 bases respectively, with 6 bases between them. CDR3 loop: CAISASDQPQHF. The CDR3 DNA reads TGTGCCATCAGTGCGTCCGATCAGCCCCAGCATTTT.

The CDR3 bases are TGTGCCTGGAGTGTACCACCGGGGGAGCTGTTTTTT. Residues: CAWSVPPGELFF. The V and J genes are TRBV30 and TRBJ2-2, with D uncertain. Germline V gene data show CDR1 as GTSNPN and CDR2 as SVGIG (reference sequence). CDR3 length: 12 residues. Trimming stripped 0 bases from V and 8 bases from J, with 7 bases between.

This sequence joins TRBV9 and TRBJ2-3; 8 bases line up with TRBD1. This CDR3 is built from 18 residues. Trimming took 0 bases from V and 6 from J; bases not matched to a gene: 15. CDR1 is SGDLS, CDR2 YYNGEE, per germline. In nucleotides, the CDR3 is TGTGCCAGCAGCGTAGCCTCGGGACAGGCCAAAGGGGGGGATACGCAGTATTTT. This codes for CASSVASGQAKGGDTQYF.

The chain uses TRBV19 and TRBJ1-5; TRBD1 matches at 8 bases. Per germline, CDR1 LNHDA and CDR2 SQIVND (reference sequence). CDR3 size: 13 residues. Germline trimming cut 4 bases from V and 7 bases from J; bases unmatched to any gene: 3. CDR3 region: CASSTGGWQPQHF. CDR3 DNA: TGTGCCAGTAGTACAGGGGGCTGGCAGCCCCAGCATTTT.

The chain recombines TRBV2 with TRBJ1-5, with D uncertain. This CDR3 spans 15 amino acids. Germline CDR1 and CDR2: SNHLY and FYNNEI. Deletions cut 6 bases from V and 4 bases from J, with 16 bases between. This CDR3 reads CASRQIRATNQPQHF. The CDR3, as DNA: TGTGCCAGCAGACAGATCCGGGCCACAAATCAGCCCCAGCATTTT.

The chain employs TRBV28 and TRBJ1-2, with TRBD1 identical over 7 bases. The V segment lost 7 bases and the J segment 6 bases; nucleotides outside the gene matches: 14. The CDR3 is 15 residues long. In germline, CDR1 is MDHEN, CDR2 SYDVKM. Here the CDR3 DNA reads TGTGCCAGCACCCCACCCCGAGAGGGGGCGCATGGCTACACCTTC. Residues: CASTPPREGAHGYTF.

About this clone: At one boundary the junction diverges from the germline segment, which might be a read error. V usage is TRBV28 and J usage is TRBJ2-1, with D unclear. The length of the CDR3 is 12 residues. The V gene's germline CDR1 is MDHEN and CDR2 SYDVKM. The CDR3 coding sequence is TGTGCCAGCAGAGGTGGATACAATAAGCAGTTCTTC. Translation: CASRGGYNKQFF.

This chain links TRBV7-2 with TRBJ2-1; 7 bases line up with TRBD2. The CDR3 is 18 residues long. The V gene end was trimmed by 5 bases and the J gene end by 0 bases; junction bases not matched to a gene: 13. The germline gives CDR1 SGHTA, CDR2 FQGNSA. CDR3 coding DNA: TGTGCCAGCAGCCCGCGGGGGAGAGGAGTAACCTCCTACAATGAGCAGTTCTTC. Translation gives CASSPRGRGVTSYNEQFF.

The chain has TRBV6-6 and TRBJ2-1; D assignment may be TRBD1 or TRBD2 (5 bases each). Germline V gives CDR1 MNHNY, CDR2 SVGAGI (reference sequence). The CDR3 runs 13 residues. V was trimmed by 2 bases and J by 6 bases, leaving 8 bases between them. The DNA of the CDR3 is TGTGCCAGCAGTTACGGGGACGCCAATGAGCAGTTCTTC. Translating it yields CASSYGDANEQFF.

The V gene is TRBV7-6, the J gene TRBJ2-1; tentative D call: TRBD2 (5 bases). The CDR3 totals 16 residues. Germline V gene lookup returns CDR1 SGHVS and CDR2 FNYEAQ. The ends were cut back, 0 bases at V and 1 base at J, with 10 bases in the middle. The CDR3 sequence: CASSLARAASYNEQFF. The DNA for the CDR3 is TGTGCCAGCAGCTTAGCGCGGGCAGCTTCCTACAATGAGCAGTTCTTC.

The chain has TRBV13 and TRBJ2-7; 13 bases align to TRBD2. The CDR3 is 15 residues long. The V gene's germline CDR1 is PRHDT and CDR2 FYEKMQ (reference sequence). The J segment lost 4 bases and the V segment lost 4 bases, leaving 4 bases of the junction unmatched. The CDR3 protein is CASSSRGLAGYEQYF. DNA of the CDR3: TGTGCCAGCAGCTCCCGGGGACTAGCGGGATACGAGCAGTACTTC.

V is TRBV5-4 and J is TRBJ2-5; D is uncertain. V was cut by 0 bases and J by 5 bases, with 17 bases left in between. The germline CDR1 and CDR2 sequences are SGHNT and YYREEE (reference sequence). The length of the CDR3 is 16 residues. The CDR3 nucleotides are TGTGCCAGCAGCTTGGCAGTAGCTCGAGACGGGGAGACCCAGTACTTC. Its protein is CASSLAVARDGETQYF.

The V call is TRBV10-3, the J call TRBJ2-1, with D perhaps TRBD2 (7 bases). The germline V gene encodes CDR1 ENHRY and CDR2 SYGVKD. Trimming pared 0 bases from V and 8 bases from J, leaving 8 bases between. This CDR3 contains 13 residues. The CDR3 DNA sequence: TGTGCCATCAGTGAGTCAGGGGGGGATGAGCAGTTCTTC. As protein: CAISESGGDEQFF.

CDR3 loop: CASATSGNEQFF. CDR3 coding DNA: TGTGCCAGCGCCACTAGCGGCAATGAGCAGTTCTTC. This chain uses TRBV27 with TRBJ2-1; 8 positions match TRBD2. The V segment lost 8 bases and the J segment 6 bases; nucleotides outside the gene matches: 3. CDR1 is MNHEY, CDR2 SMNVEV, per germline (reference sequence). This CDR3 contains 12 residues.

CDR3 amino acids: CASSEPQDTDTQYF. DNA of the CDR3: TGTGCCAGCAGTGAACCCCAGGACACAGATACGCAGTATTTT. The rearrangement links TRBV25-1 to TRBJ2-3; D gene ambiguous. V shed 2 bases and J shed 2 bases, with 8 bases lying between them. Looked up from germline, CDR1 is MGHDK and CDR2 is SYGVNS. CDR3 length equals 14 residues. The full variable domain, with the rest looked up from reference TRBV25-1 and TRBJ2-3, is EADIYQTPRYLVIGTGKKITLECSQTMGHDKMYWYQQDPGMELHLIHYSYGVNSTEKGDLSSESTVSRIRTEHFPLTLESARPSHTSQYLCASSEPQDTDTQYFGPGTRLTVL.

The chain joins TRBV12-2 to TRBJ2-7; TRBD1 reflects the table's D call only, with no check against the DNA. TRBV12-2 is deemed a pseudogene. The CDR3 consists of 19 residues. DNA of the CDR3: TGTGCAAGTCGCTTAGATCCGGGACAGCCCCTAACCTGCACCTACGAGCAGTACTTC. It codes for CASRLDPGQPLTCTYEQYF.

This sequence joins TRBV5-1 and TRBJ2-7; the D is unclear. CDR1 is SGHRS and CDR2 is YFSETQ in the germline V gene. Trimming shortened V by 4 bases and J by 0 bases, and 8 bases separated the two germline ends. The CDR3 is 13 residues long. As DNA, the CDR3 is TGCGCCAGCAGCGAGGACGTCTCCTACGAGCAGTACTTC. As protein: CASSEDVSYEQYF.

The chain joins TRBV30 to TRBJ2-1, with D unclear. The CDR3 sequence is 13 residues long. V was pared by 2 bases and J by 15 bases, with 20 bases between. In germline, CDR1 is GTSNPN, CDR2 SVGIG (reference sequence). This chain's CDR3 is CAWSPSPAESPFF. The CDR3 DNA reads TGTGCCTGGAGTCCTTCTCCGGCAGAATCGCCGTTCTTC.

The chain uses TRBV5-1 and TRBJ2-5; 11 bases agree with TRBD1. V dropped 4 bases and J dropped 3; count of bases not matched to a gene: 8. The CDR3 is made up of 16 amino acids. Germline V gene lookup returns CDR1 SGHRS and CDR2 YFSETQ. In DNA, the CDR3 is TGCGCCAGCAGCATGGGTCCGGGACAGGGGGAAGAGACCCAGTACTTC. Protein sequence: CASSMGPGQGEETQYF.

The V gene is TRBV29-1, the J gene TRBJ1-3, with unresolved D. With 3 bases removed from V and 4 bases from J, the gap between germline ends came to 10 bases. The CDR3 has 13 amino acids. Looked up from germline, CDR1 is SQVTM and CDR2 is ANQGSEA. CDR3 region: CSVDAGQGNTIYF. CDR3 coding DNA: TGCAGCGTTGATGCCGGGCAAGGAAACACCATATATTTT.

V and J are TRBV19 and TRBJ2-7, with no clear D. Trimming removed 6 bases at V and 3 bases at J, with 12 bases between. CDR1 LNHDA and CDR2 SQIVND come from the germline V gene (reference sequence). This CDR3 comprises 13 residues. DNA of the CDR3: TGTGCCAGTAGAGCCGGGCCGAACTACGAGCAGTACTTC. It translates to CASRAGPNYEQYF. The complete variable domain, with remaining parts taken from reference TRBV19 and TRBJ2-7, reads DGGITQSPKYLFRKEGQNVTLSCEQNLNHDAMYWYRQDPGQGLRLIYYSQIVNDFQKGDIAEGYSVSREKKESFPLTVTSAQKNPTAFYLCASRAGPNYEQYFGPGTRLTVT.

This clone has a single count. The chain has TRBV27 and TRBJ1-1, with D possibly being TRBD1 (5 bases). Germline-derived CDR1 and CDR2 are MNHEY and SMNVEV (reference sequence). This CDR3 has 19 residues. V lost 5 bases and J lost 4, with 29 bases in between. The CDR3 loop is CASSNGLQMERGRFTEAFF. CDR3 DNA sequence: TGTGCCAGCAGTAACGGGCTACAGATGGAGAGGGGTCGTTTCACTGAAGCTTTCTTT.

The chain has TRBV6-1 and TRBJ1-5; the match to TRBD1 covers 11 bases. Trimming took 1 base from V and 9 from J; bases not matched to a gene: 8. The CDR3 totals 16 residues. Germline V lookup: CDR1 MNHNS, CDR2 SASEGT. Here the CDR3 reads CASSEVLGQGVRPQHF. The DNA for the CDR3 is TGTGCCAGCAGTGAAGTTCTGGGACAGGGGGTGCGGCCCCAGCATTTT.